These 3 T cell receptor beta chains were all obtained from the same sample, sequenced in a study of T-cell reconstitution after alpha-beta-depleted transplantation in children. Unique molecular identifiers were incorporated into the prepared TCRbeta library. TCRdb reprocessed the PCR reads with MiXCR, giving one entry per CDR3 protein. The sample has around 490,000 distinct CDR3 sequences; roughly 10% are singletons. The specimen comprised PBMCs, mostly from graft donor cells, sampled 180 days after TCRalphabeta/CD19-depleted stem cell transplant. Source of these receptors: a female patient aged 2-9 years who had a stem cell transplant for aplastic anemia, so the T cells may come from the graft donor.

V is TRBV20-1 and J is TRBJ1-2; 9 nucleotides align to TRBD1. J gave up 4 bases and V 5 bases, and 8 bases lay outside the gene matches. CDR1 and CDR2 from the germline V gene are DFQATT and SNEGSKA (reference sequence). The CDR3 runs 14 residues. The CDR3, as DNA: TGCAGTGCTGGGCCGACAGGGGGGAGCTATGGCTACACCTTC. Translating gives CSAGPTGGSYGYTF.

This chain links TRBV7-2 with TRBJ2-7; D might be TRBD1 (6 bases). CDR3 size: 14 residues. Germline V gives CDR1 SGHTA, CDR2 FQGNSA. The germline V and J ends were trimmed by 5 bases and 3 bases, with 14 bases remaining between them. This CDR3 reads CASSLGQMSYEQYF. DNA for the CDR3: TGTGCCAGCAGCCTGGGACAAATGAGCTACGAGCAGTACTTC.

This clonotype was seen only a few times. This chain uses TRBV11-1 with TRBJ2-4; D is unclear. Looked up from germline, CDR1 is SGHAT and CDR2 is FQDESV (reference sequence). This CDR3 is built from 14 residues. Deletions cut 4 bases from V and 8 bases from J, with 15 bases between. Here the CDR3 reads CASSSGHSGDIQYF. As DNA, the CDR3 is TGTGCCAGCAGCTCAGGCCACAGTGGGGACATTCAGTACTTC.